Presented here are 30 T cell receptor beta chains from one specimen sequenced in a study of early T cells in non-severe SARS-CoV-2 infection (dated by TCRdb to the early 2020s). Library generation was performed with 5' RACE. Sequencing relied on a NextSeq 500. TCRdb's own reprocessing of the public reads used fastp at Q25 and MiXCR and kept productive beta chains. One record per CDR3 amino acid sequence lists the most common genes and DNA. The sample table contains approximately 62,000 distinct CDR3 sequences; only one count was recorded for about an eighth of them. The ten largest clonotypes hold under 4.5% of the sample. Sequenced: whole blood. The receptors were sampled from an adult who was a healthcare worker with PCR-confirmed SARS-CoV-2 infection or an uninfected control (not recorded which).

This clonotype was found many times. This chain links TRBV7-2 with TRBJ1-2; D is undetermined. Germline CDR1 SGHTA, CDR2 FQGNSA. Trimming pared 5 bases from V and 2 bases from J, leaving 12 bases between. This CDR3 is 14 amino acids long. CDR3 DNA sequence: TGTGCCAGCAGCCCCAACCATTTCAACTATGGCTACACCTTC. Translated: CASSPNHFNYGYTF.

The chain employs TRBV18 and TRBJ2-7, with D tentatively TRBD2 (5 bases). Deletions cut 0 bases from V and 6 bases from J, with 12 bases between. The germline CDR1 and CDR2 sequences are KGHSH and LQKENI. The CDR3 runs 14 residues. CDR3 in amino acids: CASSPPGGLPEQYF. CDR3 coding DNA: TGTGCCAGCTCACCACCGGGTGGACTCCCCGAGCAGTACTTC. The full variable domain, its missing parts supplied by reference TRBV18 and TRBJ2-7, is NAGVMQNPRHLVRRRGQEARLRCSPMKGHSHVYWYRQLPEEGLKFMVYLQKENIIDESGMPKERFSAEFPKEGPSILRIQQVVRGDSAAYFCASSPPGGLPEQYFGPGTRLTVT.

This clonotype was counted ten times or more. V gene TRBV11-2 combines with J gene TRBJ2-2; 8 nucleotides agree with TRBD2. CDR1 SGHAT and CDR2 FQNNGV come from the germline V gene. Trimming removed 1 base from V and 5 bases from J; junction bases left unmatched: 0. This CDR3 is built from 14 residues. The CDR3 DNA reads as TGTGCCAGCAGCTTAGGCGGGAGGACCGGGGAGCTGTTTTTT. As protein: CASSLGGRTGELFF.

This clonotype appeared a few times. The chain employs TRBV7-2 and TRBJ1-1; no reliable D call. CDR3 length: 13 amino acids. Trimming left V 5 bases short and J 6 bases short, with 13 bases between. From germline, CDR1 is SGHTA and CDR2 FQGNSA. The CDR3 nucleotides read TGTGCCAGCAGCCTTCTTCATACAGCTGAAGCTTTCTTT. It specifies CASSLLHTAEAFF.

The chain has TRBV11-2 and TRBJ2-7, with 15 bases that match TRBD2. The junction had 9 bases not matched to a gene; V was cut back by 5 bases and J by 4 bases. There are 17 residues in the CDR3. CDR1 is SGHAT, CDR2 FQNNGV, per germline. DNA for the CDR3: TGTGCCAGCAGCCCACCCCGGGGACTAGCGGGAGGTTACGAGCAGTACTTC. Translated: CASSPPRGLAGGYEQYF.

This chain connects TRBV12-3 or TRBV12-4 to TRBJ1-5; the D is unclear. The germline V and J ends were trimmed by 6 bases and 3 bases, with 15 bases remaining between them. This CDR3 comprises 15 residues. In DNA, the CDR3 is TGTGCCAGCAGCTCCAGCGGCACTGACAATCAGCCCCAGCATTTT. Translated, it gives CASSSSGTDNQPQHF.

This clonotype was picked up many times. The chain has TRBV28 and TRBJ1-5; no reliable D call. The CDR3 runs 15 residues. The V gene lost 4 bases and the J gene lost 2 bases, with 12 bases spanning the gap. Germline assignment: CDR1 MDHEN and CDR2 SYDVKM. CDR3 protein: CASSSGGAGNQPQHF. The CDR3 DNA reads TGTGCCAGCAGTTCGGGCGGCGCGGGCAATCAGCCCCAGCATTTT.

This clonotype has just a few counts. The V call is TRBV19, the J call TRBJ2-3; 10 bases match TRBD2. V was pared by 4 bases and J by 4 bases, with 11 bases of the junction left unmatched. Germline CDR1 LNHDA, CDR2 SQIVND (reference sequence). This CDR3 is built from 17 residues. In DNA form, the CDR3 reads TGTGCCAGTAGTACGAGCGGGGGGGCCCGTGCGTCAGATACGCAGTATTTT. Translation gives CASSTSGGARASDTQYF.

There are many counts of this clonotype. The V gene is TRBV6-4, the J gene TRBJ2-2; D call uncertain. V gave up 2 bases and J gave up 7 bases, with 8 bases separating them. Germline CDR1 and CDR2: MRHNA and SNTAGT. CDR3 size: 13 residues. CDR3 DNA: TGTGCCAGCAGTGACGGAGAGGTCGGGGAGCTGTTTTTT. This gives the protein CASSDGEVGELFF.

The chain links TRBV7-2 to TRBJ2-7; 7 positions match TRBD2. The CDR3 loop spans 16 amino acids. V dropped 1 base and J dropped 0; count of bases not matched to a gene: 6. From germline, CDR1 is SGHTA and CDR2 FQGNSA. The CDR3 reads CASSLVPSGYSYEQYF. CDR3 nucleotides: TGTGCCAGCAGCTTAGTTCCTAGCGGATACTCCTACGAGCAGTACTTC. The full variable domain, completed using reference TRBV7-2 and TRBJ2-7, is GAGVSQSPSNKVTEKGKDVELRCDPISGHTALYWYRQSLGQGLEFLIYFQGNSAPDKSGLPSDRFSAERTGGSVSTLTIQRTQQEDSAVYLCASSLVPSGYSYEQYFGPGTRLTVT.

Ten or more counts support this clonotype. V gene TRBV29-1 combines with J gene TRBJ2-1, with TRBD1 identical over 8 bases. Germline V gene sequence: CDR1 SQVTM, CDR2 ANQGSEA. The CDR3 length is 12 residues. The V gene end was trimmed by 7 bases and the J gene end by 6 bases; junction bases not matched to a gene: 5. CDR3 in DNA: TGCAGCGCCATGACAGGGGTCAATGAGCAGTTCTTC. Its protein product is CSAMTGVNEQFF.

The rearrangement uses TRBV20-1 and TRBJ2-1; TRBD2 agrees at 11 bases. In germline, CDR1 is DFQATT, CDR2 SNEGSKA (reference sequence). The V gene end was trimmed by 5 bases and the J gene end by 0 bases; junction bases not matched to a gene: 15. CDR3 length: 19 amino acids. CDR3 sequence reads: CSAGRRWLAGGGSYNEQFF. In DNA form, the CDR3 reads TGCAGTGCTGGTCGTCGTTGGCTAGCGGGGGGAGGCTCCTACAATGAGCAGTTCTTC.

Many counts were recorded for this clonotype. This sequence joins TRBV20-1 and TRBJ1-5; a weak D match, TRBD1 (5 bases). V was clipped by 4 bases and J by 4 bases, with 8 bases between them. From germline, CDR1 is DFQATT and CDR2 SNEGSKA (reference sequence). This CDR3 spans 12 amino acids. The CDR3 region has the DNA TGCAGTGCTATTAGGGGTAATCAGCCCCAGCATTTT. It encodes CSAIRGNQPQHF.

This clonotype was picked up many times. The chain has TRBV10-3 and TRBJ2-3; 8 bases are shared with TRBD2. The germline V gene has CDR1 ENHRY and CDR2 SYGVKD. V shed 0 bases, J shed 5 bases, and the junction held 4 bases outside the gene matches. The CDR3 is 15 residues long. Written as DNA, the CDR3 is TGTGCCATCAGTGAGTCTTCGCTAGCGGGAGATACGCAGTATTTT. It is translated as CAISESSLAGDTQYF.

This clonotype was recorded at least ten times. The V call is TRBV11-2, the J call TRBJ2-5; D gene unclear. This CDR3 has 13 amino acids. Germline CDR1 and CDR2: SGHAT and FQNNGV. The V gene lost 1 base and the J gene lost 5 bases, with 8 bases spanning the gap. CDR3 DNA sequence: TGTGCCAGCAGCTTAGGTTTCTGGGAGACCCAGTACTTC. Its translation: CASSLGFWETQYF.

This clonotype appeared many times. V is TRBV2 and J is TRBJ2-1; no definite D call. Trimming cost V 3 bases and J 12 bases, with 15 bases left between them. The V gene's germline CDR1 is SNHLY and CDR2 FYNNEI. The CDR3 spans 13 residues. DNA for the CDR3: TGTGCCAGCAGTGATGGCCTATCAAGGGTGCAGTTCTTC. The encoded protein is CASSDGLSRVQFF.

This clonotype has just a few counts. The V gene is TRBV9, the J gene TRBJ2-7; tentative D call: TRBD2 (6 bases). The CDR3 extends over 17 amino acids. Trimming left V 0 bases short and J 2 bases short, with 18 bases between. Per the germline V gene, CDR1 is SGDLS and CDR2 is YYNGEE. The chain's CDR3 is CASSVGTTSYGTYEQYF. The CDR3 DNA reads TGTGCCAGCAGCGTAGGAACTACTAGCTATGGGACCTACGAGCAGTACTTC. Full variable domain (remainder filled in from reference TRBV9 and TRBJ2-7): DSGVTQTPKHLITATGQRVTLRCSPRSGDLSVYWYQQSLDQGLQFLIQYYNGEERAKGNILERFSAQQFPDLHSELNLSSLELGDSALYFCASSVGTTSYGTYEQYFGPGTRLTVT.

This chain links TRBV15 with TRBJ1-3, with unresolved D. The V end was cut by 1 base, the J end by 6 bases, with 4 bases between. CDR3 length: 12 residues. Germline V gene sequence: CDR1 LNHNV, CDR2 YYDKDF (reference sequence). The CDR3 loop is CATSRVENTIYF. CDR3 DNA sequence: TGTGCCACCAGCAGAGTAGAAAACACCATATATTTT.

The table lists this clonotype with a few counts. The genes are TRBV3-1 and TRBJ2-1; D is unresolved. V dropped 0 bases and J dropped 8 bases, with 5 bases sitting between them. The CDR3 runs 12 residues. Germline CDR1 reads LGHDT; CDR2 reads YNNKEL (reference sequence). The CDR3 DNA follows: TGTGCCAGCAGCCAAGATTTGGATGAGCAGTTCTTC. Amino acid sequence: CASSQDLDEQFF.

V gene TRBV4-1 combines with J gene TRBJ1-3; perhaps TRBD1 as D (5 bases). V dropped 0 bases and J dropped 8 bases, with 8 bases sitting between them. From germline, CDR1 is MGHRA and CDR2 YSYEKL. The CDR3 sequence is 13 residues long. The DNA for the CDR3 is TGCGCCAGCAGCCAAGACCTGGGGGACACCATATATTTT. Its protein product is CASSQDLGDTIYF.

Ten or more counts support this clonotype. The J gene is TRBJ1-1, the V gene TRBV7-6, with D unclear. Per germline, CDR1 SGHVS and CDR2 FNYEAQ. The CDR3 is 14 amino acids. Deletions cut 2 bases from V and 1 base from J, with 8 bases between. As DNA, the CDR3 is TGTGCCAGCAGCTTAAGGCATACGAACACTGAAGCTTTCTTT. Its protein is CASSLRHTNTEAFF.

The table lists this clonotype with a few counts. The chain couples TRBV20-1 to TRBJ1-1; weak D call: TRBD1 (6 bases). Germline loops: CDR1 DFQATT, CDR2 SNEGSKA (reference sequence). Trimming took 6 bases from V and 1 from J, leaving 15 bases between them. The length of the CDR3 is 14 residues. CDR3: CSAGIPGANTEAFF. The CDR3 DNA follows: TGCAGTGCCGGTATCCCGGGGGCGAACACTGAAGCTTTCTTT.

This clonotype was counted many times. The chain combines TRBV5-1 with TRBJ2-1, with D perhaps matching TRBD2 (5 bases). V was trimmed by 0 bases and J by 3 bases, leaving 16 bases between them. The CDR3 extends over 17 amino acids. Per the germline V gene, CDR1 is SGHRS and CDR2 is YFSETQ. The CDR3 DNA sequence: TGCGCCAGCAGCTTGGGGGCTTCGGTAGCGAGCTACAATGAGCAGTTCTTC. It encodes CASSLGASVASYNEQFF.

This clonotype has at least ten counts. The chain combines TRBV7-9 with TRBJ2-2; TRBD2 matches 14 bases. Looked up from germline, CDR1 is SEHNR and CDR2 is FQNEAQ (reference sequence). Trimming cost V 6 bases and J 5 bases; bases outside gene matches: 8. The CDR3 has 17 amino acids. As DNA, the CDR3 is TGTGCCAGCAGATTCGGGACTAGCGGGAGAAGGACCGGGGAGCTGTTTTTT. This sequence encodes CASRFGTSGRRTGELFF.

This clonotype has just a few counts. The chain carries TRBV6-6 and TRBJ2-3; weak D call: TRBD2 (5 bases). V gave up 5 bases and J gave up 3 bases, with 18 bases separating them. The V gene's germline CDR1 is MNHNY and CDR2 SVGAGI (reference sequence). The CDR3 loop spans 16 amino acids. CDR3 amino acids: CASSGLDLYGTDTQYF. CDR3 bases: TGTGCCAGCAGTGGACTGGACCTCTATGGGACAGATACGCAGTATTTT.

The chain couples TRBV3-1 to TRBJ1-3, with D unclear. Between the trimmed V and J ends, which lost 0 bases and 4 bases, there was a span of 1 base. This CDR3 spans 12 amino acids. From germline, CDR1 is LGHDT and CDR2 YNNKEL (reference sequence). CDR3 in DNA: TGTGCCAGCAGCCAAGAAGGAAACACCATATATTTT. Its protein product is CASSQEGNTIYF.

The table lists this clonotype with a few counts. V usage is TRBV5-1 and J usage is TRBJ1-6; 8 positions agree with TRBD1. The V segment lost 2 bases and the J segment 10 bases; nucleotides outside the gene matches: 5. Per the germline V gene, CDR1 is SGHRS and CDR2 is YFSETQ. This CDR3 region has 14 residues. In DNA form, the CDR3 reads TGCGCCAGCAGCTTAACAGGGGGACAATCACCCCTCCACTTT. Amino acids: CASSLTGGQSPLHF.

As regards this clonotype: A much larger clone lies one base from this, so it may be a read error. This sequence joins TRBV27 and TRBJ2-2; the match to TRBD2 covers 7 bases. The CDR3 runs to 16 residues. Germline V lookup: CDR1 MNHEY, CDR2 SMNVEV (reference sequence). The CDR3 DNA reads TGTGCCAGCACCCCCGGGACTAACTTACGTCCCGGGGAGCCGTTTTTT. Its protein product is CASTPGTNLRPGEPFF.

The chain employs TRBV20-1 and TRBJ1-1; TRBD1 agrees at 8 bases. The germline CDR1 and CDR2 sequences are DFQATT and SNEGSKA (reference sequence). Germline trimming cut 4 bases from V and 4 bases from J; bases unmatched to any gene: 2. This CDR3 spans 12 amino acids. CDR3 residues: CSATTGGTEAFF. In DNA, the CDR3 is TGCAGTGCTACAACAGGGGGCACTGAAGCTTTCTTT.

The sample holds a few counts of this clonotype. The CDR3 spells CASSHDSTGELFF. CDR3 coding DNA: TGCGCCAGCAGCCACGACAGCACCGGGGAGCTGTTTTTT. The chain joins TRBV5-1 to TRBJ2-2; a possible D gene is TRBD1 (5 bases). The V gene lost 4 bases and the J gene lost 4 bases, with 8 bases spanning the gap. The V gene's germline CDR1 is SGHRS and CDR2 YFSETQ. The CDR3 covers 13 residues.